This T cell receptor (beta chain) comes out of a study of identifying expanded T cells in peripheral blood (dated by TCRdb to the late 2010s). Turning to the overall study: Technical replicates were generated by sequencing separate aliquots of the same genomic DNA pool, and four replicates were compared pairwise.

The immunoSEQ Assay, which uses bias-controlled multiplex PCR amplification of genomic DNA, was used to profile TCRbeta CDR3 regions. The authors' pipeline ran thus. The absolute abundance of each unique TCRbeta CDR3 region was quantified after sequences were collapsed and filtered. Two models were used to test differential abundance: a binomial model (Fisher-equivalent) and a beta-binomial model that adds time-dependent variance fitted from healthy donors. Clones with fewer than 5 combined templates were removed, and differential abundance was called for clones with a Benjamini-Hochberg FDR below 0.01. In the beta-binomial model, variance was expressed as a function of the total template count across the two samples, in the form v = (b*log(k)+a)^2. TCRdb's version of the immuneACCESS table is confined to in-frame rearrangements and falls short of the full clone set. An unresolved V gene accounts for under half of the shortfall where checked; the remainder is of unknown origin. V, J and clone size derive from that table, while D and trimming were established from the DNA sequence. The sample yields 75,000 to 90,000 clones; 80% to 90% were counted once. The top ten hold roughly 7% of the sample.

The CDR3 contains 14 residues, cysteine and phenylalanine counted. Just the 42-base CDR3 DNA is kept, in frame starting at base 1. The trim is 2 bases for V and 5 bases for J, with a gap of 10 bases between the germline ends. The germline V gene yields SGHTA for CDR1 and FQGNSA for CDR2. No immune events, such as infections, were documented for the healthy donors during the collection period. Healthy-donor blood repertoires served as a training cohort to calibrate time-dependent variance in a beta-binomial model of T-cell clone differential abundance. The training cohort was composed of some ten healthy donors, 3 female and 7 male. An age range of roughly 29 to 70 years, with an average of about 39 years, was recorded for the donors. Obtained from a commercial supplier, whole blood was collected from each healthy donor at three time points set around two weeks apart. Genomic DNA was extracted from unsorted whole blood for immunosequencing.

Study-wide conclusions, independent of this receptor: Across all healthy-donor time intervals, the beta-binomial model significantly lowered both the number of clones called differentially abundant and the false-positive rate. For all healthy donors, the variance in clone template counts between two-week samples rose significantly as total template count increased. Between technical replicates the binomial model flagged roughly 1.2 differentially abundant clones, whereas over about 2 weeks the binomial model flagged about 16.4 and over about four weeks about 19. It was expected by the authors that biological variance in healthy repertoires might increase further over much longer intervals, such as months to years.

With respect to this clone: Its antigen is still unknown. Per-base quality was not reported, and no clone a single base away is much larger than it.

Sequenced input: blood. The chain is made from TRBV7-2 and TRBJ1-5; D gene: possibly TRBD1, on 5 matching bases. This TCR came from a person aged 18-70 years in good health. The DNA sequence reads TGTGCCAGCAGCTTACAGGGTTCCCATCAGCCCCAGCATTTT. This encodes CASSLQGSHQPQHF.